What follows are 30 T cell receptor beta chains derived from one specimen sequenced in a study of HIV-infected patients and healthy controls. All unsorted peripheral T cells were captured because whole blood was used without fractionation. Reverse transcription used approximately 500 ng RNA and constant-region primers for alpha and beta. Separate chain-specific third strand synthesis with multiplexing indices produced the alpha and beta libraries. TCRdb passed the 5' RACE reads through MiXCR, listing each CDR3 protein once. Found here are 19,000 or so distinct CDR3 sequences, roughly an eighth of them singletons; the top ten hold approximately 12%. Material for sequencing was blood. All receptors come from an adult in good health.

This clonotype was detected ten times or more. The rearrangement links TRBV12-3 or TRBV12-4 to TRBJ1-3, with 7 nucleotides matching TRBD1. V gave up 5 bases and J gave up 1 base; unmatched junction bases: 5. CDR3 length: 15 residues. The CDR3 reads CASSPWDSSGNTIYF. The CDR3 DNA reads TGTGCCAGCAGTCCATGGGACAGTTCTGGAAACACCATATATTTT.

This clonotype was counted ten times or more. The J gene is TRBJ2-4, the V gene TRBV7-2; 7 nucleotides align to TRBD1. V trimming: 4 bases; J trimming: 9 bases; junction bases outside the gene matches: 12. CDR1 and CDR2 (germline): SGHTA, FQGNSA. The CDR3 length is 15 residues. The CDR3 loop is CASSSVTGTDGIQYF. The CDR3, as DNA: TGTGCCAGCAGCTCCGTAACCGGGACAGATGGCATTCAGTACTTC.

This chain connects TRBV6-1 to TRBJ1-5; the D gene is possibly TRBD1 (6 bases). Germline values: CDR1 MNHNS, CDR2 SASEGT. CDR3 length equals 15 residues. Trimming left V 5 bases short and J 4 bases short, with 15 bases between. The CDR3 spells CASSPTNRANQPQHF. The CDR3 DNA is TGTGCCAGCAGTCCAACTAACAGGGCGAATCAGCCCCAGCATTTT.

This clonotype was seen ten or more times. The V call is TRBV7-3, the J call TRBJ1-6; D remains ambiguous. Germline CDR1 is SGHTA and CDR2 is FQGTGA. Trimming stripped 3 bases from V and 7 bases from J, with 7 bases between. This CDR3 region has 13 residues. CDR3 sequence reads: CASSFDVNSPLHF. In DNA form, the CDR3 reads TGTGCCAGCAGCTTCGACGTGAATTCACCCCTCCACTTT. The whole variable domain, remainder taken from reference TRBV7-3 and TRBJ1-6, is GAGVSQTPSNKVTEKGKYVELRCDPISGHTALYWYRQSLGQGPEFLIYFQGTGAADDSGLPNDRFFAVRPEGSVSTLKIQRTERGDSAVYLCASSFDVNSPLHFGNGTRLTVT.

The table lists this clonotype with many counts. J is TRBJ1-1 and V is TRBV6-2 or TRBV6-3; no firm D call. The CDR3 consists of 17 residues. The V end was cut by 5 bases, the J end by 2 bases, with 21 bases between. Germline CDR1 is MNHEY and CDR2 is SVGEGT. CDR3 in DNA: TGTGCCAGCAGTGCCGGAAGTTTTTATCTGGGCAACACTGAAGCTTTCTTT. As protein: CASSAGSFYLGNTEAFF.

The chain links TRBV7-9 to TRBJ2-5; TRBD2 matches at 7 bases. Germline V gene sequence: CDR1 SEHNR, CDR2 FQNEAQ (reference sequence). The CDR3 consists of 14 residues. V shed 5 bases and J 2 bases; nucleotides not matched to a gene: 5. The CDR3 DNA sequence: TGTGCCAGCAGCAAGACCGGGAGGCAAGAGACCCAGTACTTC. This translates into CASSKTGRQETQYF.

The sample holds many counts of this clonotype. The rearrangement links TRBV30 to TRBJ1-1; D unclear. V was shortened by 4 bases and J by 10 bases, with 19 bases between the two germline ends. CDR1 is GTSNPN and CDR2 is SVGIG in the germline V gene (reference sequence). The CDR3 contains 13 residues. This CDR3 reads CAWNLLRTGGAFF. CDR3 DNA: TGTGCCTGGAATCTTCTGAGAACCGGAGGAGCTTTCTTT.

This clonotype was seen many times. V usage is TRBV7-2 and J usage is TRBJ1-6, with D tentatively TRBD1 (5 bases). V was trimmed by 6 bases and J by 7 bases, leaving 19 bases between them. The germline V gene encodes CDR1 SGHTA and CDR2 FQGNSA. CDR3 length: 16 residues. The CDR3 loop is CASSDAPGRKNSPLHF. CDR3 DNA: TGTGCCAGCAGTGATGCCCCGGGACGGAAAAATTCACCCCTCCACTTT.

There are many counts of this clonotype. The gene calls are TRBV5-1 and TRBJ1-1; D is unclear. The CDR3 is 13 amino acids. Per the germline V gene, CDR1 is SGHRS and CDR2 is YFSETQ. V was pared by 0 bases and J by 6 bases, with 9 bases between. DNA for the CDR3: TGCGCCAGCAGCTTGGAGTCGTCCTCTGAAGCTTTCTTT. Translating it yields CASSLESSSEAFF. Full variable domain (missing parts from reference TRBV5-1 and TRBJ1-1): KAGVTQTPRYLIKTRGQQVTLSCSPISGHRSVSWYQQTPGQGLQFLFEYFSETQRNKGNFPGRFSGRQFSNSRSEMNVSTLELGDSALYLCASSLESSSEAFFGQGTRLTVV.

This clonotype has more than one count but fewer than ten. The J gene is TRBJ1-1, the V gene TRBV20-1; the D gene is possibly TRBD1 (6 bases). The CDR3 sequence is 14 residues long. CDR1 is DFQATT, CDR2 SNEGSKA, per germline (reference sequence). Trimming removed 4 bases at V and 5 bases at J, with 17 bases between. Written as DNA, the CDR3 is TGCAGTGCTACCAGACCAGGGGCTGGGACTGAAGCTTTCTTT. This gives the protein CSATRPGAGTEAFF.

This clonotype has ten or more counts. V usage is TRBV6-5 and J usage is TRBJ2-7; 9 bases map to TRBD1. Germline V gives CDR1 MNHEY, CDR2 SVGAGI. The CDR3 is 12 residues long. Losses at the gene ends were 8 bases for V and 5 bases for J; bases not matched to a gene: 4. The CDR3 bases are TGTGCCAGCTGGGACAGGGTAAACGAGCAGTACTTC. Protein: CASWDRVNEQYF.

The sample holds many counts of this clonotype. The rearrangement uses TRBV5-1 and TRBJ1-3; D is unclear. Trimming stripped 4 bases from V and 1 base from J, with 12 bases between. From germline, CDR1 is SGHRS and CDR2 YFSETQ. This CDR3 is 15 amino acids long. The CDR3 coding sequence is TGCGCCAGCAGCAAGGAAGCGGGTTCTGGAAACACCATATATTTT. It is translated as CASSKEAGSGNTIYF.

By share, this clonotype ranks as medium-sized. This chain connects TRBV7-2 to TRBJ1-1; no clear D gene. CDR3 size: 13 residues. The germline gives CDR1 SGHTA, CDR2 FQGNSA. The V gene lost 1 base and the J gene lost 1 base, with 4 bases spanning the gap. The CDR3 loop is CASSLDQNTEAFF. DNA of the CDR3: TGTGCCAGCAGCTTAGACCAGAACACTGAAGCTTTCTTT.

Within the sample, this clonotype is medium-sized. This chain connects TRBV6-2 or TRBV6-3 to TRBJ2-5; no definite D call. This CDR3 region has 12 residues. V gave up 6 bases and J gave up 5 bases, with 10 bases separating them. Germline V gene lookup returns CDR1 MNHEY and CDR2 SVGEGT. CDR3 region: CASSARRETQYF. CDR3 bases: TGTGCCAGCAGCGCACGAAGGGAGACCCAGTACTTC.

This chain uses TRBV5-1 with TRBJ2-5, with 7 bases that match TRBD1. After removal of 4 bases from V and 4 bases from J, the junction contained 10 bases not matched to a gene. The germline V gene has CDR1 SGHRS and CDR2 YFSETQ. The CDR3 has 15 amino acids. This CDR3 reads CASSQTGVVGETQYF. DNA for the CDR3: TGCGCCAGCAGCCAAACAGGGGTGGTTGGAGAGACCCAGTACTTC.

This clonotype was detected ten times or more. The rearrangement links TRBV4-3 to TRBJ1-2, with TRBD1 as a possible D gene (6 bases). The germline gives CDR1 LGHNA, CDR2 YSLEER. Trimming took off 0 bases at V and 2 bases at J, with 16 bases between the two ends. This CDR3 region has 17 residues. The CDR3 nucleotides read TGCGCCAGCAGCCAAGATCTGGCCAGGGGAATGAACTATGGCTACACCTTC. It yields the protein CASSQDLARGMNYGYTF.

This clonotype qualifies as medium-sized. The chain combines TRBV20-1 with TRBJ2-3, with D unresolved. The germline gives CDR1 DFQATT, CDR2 SNEGSKA (reference sequence). CDR3 length equals 14 residues. Trimming cost V 3 bases and J 5 bases, with 15 bases left between them. CDR3 loop: CSASLRSFGDTQYF. CDR3 DNA sequence: TGCAGTGCTAGTTTGCGGTCGTTCGGAGATACGCAGTATTTT.

This clonotype was recorded at least ten times. V is TRBV4-3 and J is TRBJ2-1; 7 positions agree with TRBD2. J gave up 3 bases and V 4 bases, and 12 bases lay outside the gene matches. The CDR3 contains 17 residues. Germline CDR1 reads LGHNA; CDR2 reads YSLEER. The CDR3 DNA follows: TGCGCCAGCAGCCCTCGTCAAAGCGGGATATTCTACAATGAGCAGTTCTTC. Its protein product is CASSPRQSGIFYNEQFF.

This clonotype is judged medium-sized. The gene calls are TRBV27 and TRBJ1-1; D gene uncertain. Germline V lookup: CDR1 MNHEY, CDR2 SMNVEV (reference sequence). Between the trimmed V and J ends, which lost 4 bases and 4 bases, there was a span of 4 bases. CDR3 length: 11 amino acids. CDR3 coding DNA: TGTGCCAGCAGTTCGGGCACTGAAGCTTTCTTT. Translating it yields CASSSGTEAFF.

By share, this clonotype counts as medium-sized. This chain joins TRBV10-3 and TRBJ2-7; D is possibly TRBD1 (5 bases). V was clipped by 6 bases and J by 1 base, with 13 bases between them. The V gene's germline CDR1 is ENHRY and CDR2 SYGVKD. CDR3 size: 14 residues. CDR3: CAISPDRGSYEQYF. The CDR3 DNA is TGTGCCATCAGCCCCGACAGAGGTTCCTACGAGCAGTACTTC.

This clonotype was recorded at least ten times. The CDR3 DNA reads TGCGCCAGCAGCTCACTGGACGGCAGAATGAACACTGAAGCTTTCTTT. Its translation is CASSSLDGRMNTEAFF. This sequence joins TRBV5-1 and TRBJ1-1, with D unresolved. Trimming cost V 3 bases and J 0 bases, with 15 bases left between them. The CDR3 has 16 residues. Germline V gene lookup returns CDR1 SGHRS and CDR2 YFSETQ.

This clonotype was observed a few times. The CDR3 region has the DNA TGTGCCACCAGTGATCCCGGGACAGCATTAAATGAGCAGTTCTTC. This gives the protein CATSDPGTALNEQFF. The gene calls are TRBV24-1 and TRBJ2-1, with 7 bases aligning to TRBD1. With V trimmed by 3 bases and J by 7 bases, 8 bases remained unmatched. CDR3 length: 15 amino acids. CDR1 KGHDR and CDR2 SFDVKD come from the germline V gene.

This clonotype was observed at least ten times. J is TRBJ1-1 and V is TRBV29-1, with unresolved D. Deletions cut 5 bases from V and 8 bases from J, with 15 bases between. CDR3 length equals 12 residues. Germline V lookup: CDR1 SQVTM, CDR2 ANQGSEA. Here the CDR3 reads CSVPRTELEAFF. The CDR3 DNA reads as TGCAGCGTTCCACGGACGGAGTTAGAAGCTTTCTTT.

This clonotype was detected ten times or more. The chain employs TRBV7-8 and TRBJ2-1; 11 bases line up with TRBD2. V trimming: 5 bases; J trimming: 5 bases; junction bases outside the gene matches: 8. The V gene's germline CDR1 is SGHVS and CDR2 FQNEAQ. This CDR3 has 16 amino acids. The CDR3 spells CASSHPTSGVHNEQFF. The CDR3 DNA follows: TGTGCCAGCAGCCACCCGACTAGCGGGGTACACAATGAGCAGTTCTTC.

This clonotype was counted at least ten times. The chain combines TRBV29-1 with TRBJ2-6, with TRBD2 matching 10 bases. CDR3 length: 18 residues. V trimming: 4 bases; J trimming: 4 bases; junction bases outside the gene matches: 13. The germline CDR1 and CDR2 sequences are SQVTM and ANQGSEA. The chain's CDR3 is CSVAQRGGPRLGANVLTF. CDR3 in DNA: TGCAGCGTTGCCCAGCGGGGGGGGCCTAGGTTGGGGGCCAACGTCCTGACTTTC.

The table lists this clonotype with many counts. The chain combines TRBV7-9 with TRBJ2-7; D is tentatively TRBD1 or TRBD2 (5 bases each). Germline values: CDR1 SEHNR, CDR2 FQNEAQ (reference sequence). Trimming shortened V by 1 base and J by 1 base, and 14 bases separated the two germline ends. CDR3 length: 16 residues. The CDR3 protein is CASSLGGGRSSYEQYF. The DNA for the CDR3 is TGTGCCAGCAGCTTAGGGGGCGGGCGCTCTTCCTACGAGCAGTACTTC.

This clonotype has at least ten counts. The chain has TRBV4-3 and TRBJ1-1; D unclear. Trimming left V 4 bases short and J 5 bases short, with 11 bases between. Germline V gives CDR1 LGHNA, CDR2 YSLEER. The CDR3 is made up of 13 amino acids. The CDR3 DNA is TGCGCCAGCAGCCGAGAGGTCCGAACTGAAGCTTTCTTT. It translates to CASSREVRTEAFF.

This clonotype was counted many times. The chain links TRBV6-1 to TRBJ1-2, with a possible D match to TRBD1 (6 bases). CDR3 length: 13 amino acids. Between the trimmed V and J ends, which lost 4 bases and 4 bases, there was a span of 10 bases. The V gene's germline CDR1 is MNHNS and CDR2 SASEGT. CDR3 nucleotide sequence: TGTGCCAGCAGTGTCCCAGGGGCCTATGGCTACACCTTC. Translating it yields CASSVPGAYGYTF.

The V and J genes are TRBV2 and TRBJ1-1; 7 bases are a match to TRBD1. Looked up from germline, CDR1 is SNHLY and CDR2 is FYNNEI. The CDR3 has 15 amino acids. The J segment lost 4 bases and the V segment lost 6 bases, leaving 11 bases of the junction unmatched. CDR3 protein: CASRAQGTYSTEAFF. In DNA, the CDR3 is TGTGCCAGCAGGGCACAGGGGACGTATTCCACTGAAGCTTTCTTT.

The table lists this clonotype with many counts. J is TRBJ1-2 and V is TRBV28; D gene uncertain. Trimming removed 7 bases at V and 4 bases at J, with 10 bases between. The germline gives CDR1 MDHEN, CDR2 SYDVKM. CDR3 size: 12 residues. The CDR3 coding sequence is TGTGCCAGCAACGAATACGCCTATGGCTACACCTTC. It specifies CASNEYAYGYTF.